Listed below are T cell receptor beta chains from one sample, sequenced in a study of cytomegalovirus exposure and HLA in healthy donors. TCRdb keeps only in-frame clones here, not all; method: immunoSEQ multiplex PCR. The data hold around 190,000 clones, with approximately 86% observed a single time. Sequences were obtained from PBMCs. Receptors were obtained from a woman in her twenties or thirties in good health and CMV-seronegative. CDR3s include the opening cysteine and the closing phenylalanine or tryptophan. D genes are given only for firm matches. The size field is filled for only some rows; it gives once, few, many or a size class.

cdr3_aa: CASSQEFTSGDLTDTQYF; cdr3_nt: TGTGCCAGCAGCCAAGAGTTTACTAGCGGCGACCTCACAGATACGCAGTATTTT; clone_size: .; d_call: TRBD2; j_call: TRBJ2-3; v_call: TRBV4-2
cdr3_aa: CASSLGTTSTDTQYF; cdr3_nt: TGTGCCAGCAGCTTGGGGACTACCAGCACAGATACGCAGTATTTT; clone_size: once; d_call: .; j_call: TRBJ2-3; v_call: TRBV5-4
cdr3_aa: CASSRTPTGRHEQYF; cdr3_nt: TGTGCCAGCTCGCGAACCCCGACAGGGCGGCACGAGCAGTACTTC; clone_size: .; d_call: TRBD1; j_call: TRBJ2-7; v_call: TRBV18
cdr3_aa: CASSLDGGGETQYF; cdr3_nt: TGTGCCAGCAGTCTAGATGGAGGTGGAGAGACCCAGTACTTC; clone_size: .; d_call: .; j_call: TRBJ2-5; v_call: TRBV2
cdr3_aa: CASSLGRGYGYTF; cdr3_nt: TGTGCCAGCAGCCTTGGAAGGGGTTACGGCTACACCTTC; clone_size: .; d_call: .; j_call: TRBJ1-2; v_call: TRBV28
cdr3_aa: CASSFLGLAAFNEQFF; cdr3_nt: TGTGCCAGCAGTTTCCTGGGTCTAGCGGCTTTTAATGAGCAGTTCTTC; clone_size: .; d_call: TRBD2; j_call: TRBJ2-1; v_call: TRBV28
cdr3_aa: CAWSVHRTGGGDTQYF; cdr3_nt: TGTGCCTGGAGTGTACATAGGACAGGGGGCGGTGATACGCAGTATTTT; clone_size: .; d_call: TRBD1; j_call: TRBJ2-3; v_call: TRBV30
cdr3_aa: CASSSGVGTDTQYF; cdr3_nt: TGTGCCAGCAGCTCCGGGGTTGGCACAGATACGCAGTATTTT; clone_size: .; d_call: .; j_call: TRBJ2-3; v_call: TRBV7-3
cdr3_aa: CASSLRGHQPQHF; cdr3_nt: TGTGCCAGCAGTTTAAGGGGCCATCAGCCCCAGCATTTT; clone_size: .; d_call: .; j_call: TRBJ1-5; v_call: TRBV28
cdr3_aa: CAADRGEGANVLTF; cdr3_nt: TGTGCCGCCGACAGGGGGGAAGGGGCCAACGTCCTGACTTTC; clone_size: .; d_call: TRBD1; j_call: TRBJ2-6; v_call: TRBV10-3
cdr3_aa: CASTPLESTDTQYF; cdr3_nt: TGCGCCAGCACCCCTCTAGAGAGCACAGATACGCAGTATTTT; clone_size: .; d_call: .; j_call: TRBJ2-3; v_call: TRBV5-1
cdr3_aa: CASSRGQQETQYF; cdr3_nt: TGTGCCAGCAGCCGGGGACAGCAAGAGACCCAGTACTTC; clone_size: .; d_call: TRBD1; j_call: TRBJ2-5; v_call: TRBV5-4
cdr3_aa: CASSSLFITTAGSSGEQYF; cdr3_nt: TGTGCCAGCAGTTCCCTCTTTATAACGACAGCCGGGTCATCTGGCGAGCAGTACTTC; clone_size: .; d_call: .; j_call: TRBJ2-7; v_call: TRBV28
cdr3_aa: CSVDGGTGETQYF; cdr3_nt: TGCAGCGTTGACGGGGGGACAGGAGAGACCCAGTACTTC; clone_size: .; d_call: .; j_call: TRBJ2-5; v_call: TRBV29-1
cdr3_aa: CAWSRGFNYGYTF; cdr3_nt: TGTGCCTGGAGTCGGGGTTTTAACTATGGCTACACCTTC; clone_size: .; d_call: .; j_call: TRBJ1-2; v_call: TRBV30
cdr3_aa: CASLDRTTQETQYF; cdr3_nt: TGTGCCAGCTTGGACCGGACTACCCAAGAGACCCAGTACTTC; clone_size: few; d_call: .; j_call: TRBJ2-5; v_call: TRBV6-1
cdr3_aa: CASSILPAEGKLFF; cdr3_nt: TGCGCCAGCAGCATCTTACCAGCTGAGGGAAAACTGTTTTTT; clone_size: .; d_call: .; j_call: TRBJ1-4; v_call: TRBV5-1
cdr3_aa: CASSYSALGANVLTF; cdr3_nt: TGTGCCAGCAGTTACTCGGCCCTTGGGGCCAACGTCCTGACTTTC; clone_size: .; d_call: .; j_call: TRBJ2-6; v_call: TRBV6-6
cdr3_aa: CASSLTPETRAYEQYF; cdr3_nt: TGTGCCAGCAGCTTGACCCCCGAGACTAGGGCCTACGAGCAGTACTTC; clone_size: .; d_call: .; j_call: TRBJ2-7; v_call: TRBV7-2
cdr3_aa: CASSEGVSSTDTQYF; cdr3_nt: TGTGCCAGCAGCGAGGGAGTAAGCAGCACAGATACGCAGTATTTT; clone_size: .; d_call: .; j_call: TRBJ2-3; v_call: TRBV9
cdr3_aa: CAWSARQGTGEEQYF; cdr3_nt: TGTGCCTGGAGCGCACGACAGGGGACGGGGGAGGAGCAGTACTTC; clone_size: .; d_call: TRBD1; j_call: TRBJ2-7; v_call: TRBV30
cdr3_aa: CASSPATGGGETQYF; cdr3_nt: TGTGCCAGCTCCCCCGCGACAGGGGGCGGTGAGACCCAGTACTTC; clone_size: .; d_call: TRBD1; j_call: TRBJ2-5; v_call: TRBV18
cdr3_aa: CASSGFRDRGTYEQYF; cdr3_nt: TGTGCCAGCAGCGGGTTCCGGGACAGGGGAACCTACGAGCAGTACTTC; clone_size: .; d_call: TRBD1; j_call: TRBJ2-7; v_call: TRBV7-9
cdr3_aa: CATKGGPGEDEKLFF; cdr3_nt: TGTGCCACGAAAGGTGGACCAGGGGAAGATGAAAAACTGTTTTTT; clone_size: .; d_call: .; j_call: TRBJ1-4; v_call: TRBV6-1
cdr3_aa: CASSPDRPYEQYF; cdr3_nt: TGTGCCAGCAGTCCAGACAGGCCCTACGAGCAGTACTTC; clone_size: .; d_call: .; j_call: TRBJ2-7; v_call: TRBV6-5
cdr3_aa: CASIAAQGRSAFF; cdr3_nt: TGTGCCAGTATCGCCGCACAGGGGAGGTCGGCTTTCTTT; clone_size: .; d_call: TRBD1; j_call: TRBJ1-1; v_call: TRBV19
cdr3_aa: CASSLVDAGNYEQYF; cdr3_nt: TGTGCCAGCAGCTTAGTAGACGCAGGGAACTACGAGCAGTACTTC; clone_size: .; d_call: .; j_call: TRBJ2-7; v_call: TRBV7-9
cdr3_aa: CAISDIRTDRGTQYF; cdr3_nt: TGTGCCATCAGTGACATACGGACCGACCGGGGGACCCAGTACTTC; clone_size: .; d_call: .; j_call: TRBJ2-5; v_call: TRBV10-3
cdr3_aa: CSVEDPSGFDYEQYF; cdr3_nt: TGCAGCGTTGAAGACCCTAGCGGCTTCGACTACGAGCAGTACTTC; clone_size: .; d_call: TRBD2; j_call: TRBJ2-7; v_call: TRBV29-1
cdr3_aa: CASSPDGPQLEKLFF; cdr3_nt: TGTGCCAGTAGTCCAGACGGCCCTCAACTAGAAAAACTGTTTTTT; clone_size: .; d_call: .; j_call: TRBJ1-4; v_call: TRBV19
cdr3_aa: CASSLGLFGDSSYGYTF; cdr3_nt: TGTGCCAGCAGCTTAGGCTTATTCGGGGACAGTTCCTATGGCTACACCTTC; clone_size: .; d_call: TRBD1; j_call: TRBJ1-2; v_call: TRBV7-2
cdr3_aa: CSVDGLAGALGETQYF; cdr3_nt: TGCAGCGTTGATGGGCTAGCGGGGGCCCTAGGGGAGACCCAGTACTTC; clone_size: once; d_call: TRBD2; j_call: TRBJ2-5; v_call: TRBV29-1
cdr3_aa: CASSWRGPSYEQYF; cdr3_nt: TGCGCCAGCAGCTGGAGGGGGCCCTCCTACGAGCAGTACTTC; clone_size: .; d_call: .; j_call: TRBJ2-7; v_call: TRBV5-1
cdr3_aa: CASSFSSGRDYEQYF; cdr3_nt: TGTGCCAGCAGTTTTTCTAGCGGGAGGGACTACGAGCAGTACTTC; clone_size: .; d_call: TRBD2; j_call: TRBJ2-7; v_call: TRBV7-9
cdr3_aa: CASSLESGTGGSELFF; cdr3_nt: TGTGCCAGCAGCTTAGAGTCGGGGACGGGAGGAAGTGAGCTGTTTTTT; clone_size: .; d_call: TRBD2; j_call: TRBJ2-2; v_call: TRBV7-3
cdr3_aa: CASAALAGGPYEQYF; cdr3_nt: TGTGCCAGCGCTGCCCTAGCGGGGGGGCCCTACGAGCAGTACTTC; clone_size: .; d_call: TRBD2; j_call: TRBJ2-7; v_call: TRBV6-1
cdr3_aa: CASSEAEVASGEGRDEQFF; cdr3_nt: TGTGCCAGCAGTGAAGCGGAGGTGGCTAGCGGGGAGGGAAGGGATGAGCAGTTCTTC; clone_size: few; d_call: TRBD2; j_call: TRBJ2-1; v_call: TRBV2
cdr3_aa: CASFKSFLNTEAFF; cdr3_nt: TGTGCCAGCTTTAAGAGCTTCTTGAACACTGAAGCTTTCTTT; clone_size: .; d_call: .; j_call: TRBJ1-1; v_call: TRBV28
cdr3_aa: CASTWGQGNTEAFF; cdr3_nt: TGTGCCAGCACCTGGGGACAGGGGAACACTGAAGCTTTCTTT; clone_size: .; d_call: TRBD1; j_call: TRBJ1-1; v_call: TRBV2
cdr3_aa: CASSLFRDSRAGEQYF; cdr3_nt: TGTGCCAGCAGTTTATTCCGAGACAGCCGGGCTGGGGAGCAGTACTTC; clone_size: .; d_call: .; j_call: TRBJ2-7; v_call: TRBV28
cdr3_aa: CASRTTGSTTGELFF; cdr3_nt: TGTGCCAGCAGGACCACAGGGTCGACCACCGGGGAGCTGTTTTTT; clone_size: .; d_call: .; j_call: TRBJ2-2; v_call: TRBV2
cdr3_aa: CASSLGSLENIQYF; cdr3_nt: TGTGCCAGCAGCTTAGGCTCCCTAGAAAACATTCAGTACTTC; clone_size: .; d_call: .; j_call: TRBJ2-4; v_call: TRBV7-9
cdr3_aa: CASSLDIGTDTQYF; cdr3_nt: TGCGCCAGCAGCTTGGATATCGGCACAGATACGCAGTATTTT; clone_size: .; d_call: .; j_call: TRBJ2-3; v_call: TRBV5-1
cdr3_aa: CASSLGDFYGYTF; cdr3_nt: TGTGCCAGCAGCTTAGGGGACTTCTATGGCTACACCTTC; clone_size: .; d_call: .; j_call: TRBJ1-2; v_call: TRBV7-9
cdr3_aa: CASSLGGGRALDTQYF; cdr3_nt: TGTGCCAGCAGCTTGGGGGGCGGGAGGGCCTTAGATACGCAGTATTTT; clone_size: .; d_call: TRBD2; j_call: TRBJ2-3; v_call: TRBV7-6
cdr3_aa: CASSEWSSLGNQPQHF; cdr3_nt: TGTGCCAGCAGTGAATGGTCTTCACTAGGCAATCAGCCCCAGCATTTT; clone_size: .; d_call: .; j_call: TRBJ1-5; v_call: TRBV6-1
cdr3_aa: CASSFAGGPFVEQFF; cdr3_nt: TGTGCCAGCAGCTTCGCGGGAGGGCCGTTCGTCGAGCAGTTCTTC; clone_size: .; d_call: TRBD2; j_call: TRBJ2-1; v_call: TRBV7-9
cdr3_aa: CASSESGQGFKETQYF; cdr3_nt: TGTGCCAGCAGTGAATCGGGACAGGGGTTTAAGGAGACCCAGTACTTC; clone_size: .; d_call: TRBD1; j_call: TRBJ2-5; v_call: TRBV25-1
cdr3_aa: CASSQVGQKAFF; cdr3_nt: TGTGCCAGCAGCCAAGTCGGACAGAAAGCTTTCTTT; clone_size: .; d_call: .; j_call: TRBJ1-1; v_call: TRBV14
cdr3_aa: CASRGGSSGQATEQYF; cdr3_nt: TGTGCCAGCAGAGGGGGGTCTTCCGGACAGGCTACGGAGCAGTACTTC; clone_size: .; d_call: .; j_call: TRBJ2-7; v_call: TRBV5-4
cdr3_aa: CASSTRQGTDTQYF; cdr3_nt: TGTGCCAGCAGCACCCGACAGGGGACAGATACGCAGTATTTT; clone_size: .; d_call: TRBD1; j_call: TRBJ2-3; v_call: TRBV9
cdr3_aa: CASSPGTGGYEQYF; cdr3_nt: TGTGCCAGCAGCCCCGGGACAGGGGGCTACGAGCAGTACTTC; clone_size: .; d_call: TRBD1; j_call: TRBJ2-7; v_call: TRBV11-2